This record concerns one TCR beta chain sequence. The data belong to a study of blood T cell repertoires in COVID-19. Clones were read by immunoSEQ multiplex PCR, and TCRdb kept only the in-frame ones, dropping some. This sample carries over 90,000 clones, about 91% of them seen once, and the ten largest clones take around 4%. The germline V gene encodes CDR1 KGHSH and CDR2 LQKENI. The V and J ends lost 4 bases and 1 base respectively, with 7 bases between them. The CDR3 spans 13 residues. Sequencing used peripheral blood. This TCR came from a man younger than 30 with acute or convalescent COVID-19. The chain is built from TRBV18 and TRBJ1-2; possibly TRBD1 for D (5 bases). CDR3 sequence reads: CASSLQVNYGYTF. The DNA of the CDR3 is TGTGCCAGCTCACTACAGGTTAACTATGGCTACACCTTC.